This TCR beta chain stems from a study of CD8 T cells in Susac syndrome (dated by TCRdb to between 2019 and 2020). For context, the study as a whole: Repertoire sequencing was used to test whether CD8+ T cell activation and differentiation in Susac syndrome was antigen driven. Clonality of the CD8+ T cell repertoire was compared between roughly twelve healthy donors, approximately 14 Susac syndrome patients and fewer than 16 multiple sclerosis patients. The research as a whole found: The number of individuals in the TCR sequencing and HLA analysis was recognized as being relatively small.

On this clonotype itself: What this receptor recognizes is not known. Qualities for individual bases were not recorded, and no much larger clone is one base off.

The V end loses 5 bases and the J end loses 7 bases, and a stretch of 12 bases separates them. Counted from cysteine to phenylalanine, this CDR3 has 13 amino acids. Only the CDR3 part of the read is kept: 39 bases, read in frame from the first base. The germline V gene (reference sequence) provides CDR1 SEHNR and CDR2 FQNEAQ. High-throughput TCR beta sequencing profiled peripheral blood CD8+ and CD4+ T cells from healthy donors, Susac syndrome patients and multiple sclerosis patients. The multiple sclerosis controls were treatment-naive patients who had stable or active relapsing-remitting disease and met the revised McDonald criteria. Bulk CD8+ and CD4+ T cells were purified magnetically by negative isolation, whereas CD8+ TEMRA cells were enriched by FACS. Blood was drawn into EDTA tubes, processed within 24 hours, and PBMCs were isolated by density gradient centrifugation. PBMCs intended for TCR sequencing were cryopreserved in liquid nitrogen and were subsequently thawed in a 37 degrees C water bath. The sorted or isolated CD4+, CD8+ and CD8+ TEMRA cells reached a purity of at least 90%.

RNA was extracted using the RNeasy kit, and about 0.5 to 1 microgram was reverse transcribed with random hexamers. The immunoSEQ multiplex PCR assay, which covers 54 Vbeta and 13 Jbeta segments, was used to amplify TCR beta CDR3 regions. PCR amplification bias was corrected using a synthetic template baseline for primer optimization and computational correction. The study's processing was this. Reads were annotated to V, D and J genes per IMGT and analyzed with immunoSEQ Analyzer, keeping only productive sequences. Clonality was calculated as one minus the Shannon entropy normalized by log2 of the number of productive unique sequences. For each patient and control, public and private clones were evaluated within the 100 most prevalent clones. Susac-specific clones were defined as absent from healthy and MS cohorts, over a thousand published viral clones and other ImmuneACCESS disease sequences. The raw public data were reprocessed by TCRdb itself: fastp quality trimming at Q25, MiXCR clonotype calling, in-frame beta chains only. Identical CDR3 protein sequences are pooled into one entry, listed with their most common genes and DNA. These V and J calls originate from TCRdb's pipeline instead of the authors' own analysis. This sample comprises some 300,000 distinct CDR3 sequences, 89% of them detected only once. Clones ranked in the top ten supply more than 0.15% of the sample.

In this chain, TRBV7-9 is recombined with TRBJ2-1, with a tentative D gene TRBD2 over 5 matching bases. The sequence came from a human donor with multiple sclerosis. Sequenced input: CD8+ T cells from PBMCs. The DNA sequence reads TGTGCCAGCAGCCCGGGAAGCATGAATGAGCAGTTCTTC. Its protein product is CASSPGSMNEQFF.